This T cell receptor (beta chain) emerged from a study of shared clonotypes between healthy human individuals. Sequencing used immunoSEQ multiplex PCR; TCRdb keeps in-frame clones, though not all of them. The sample holds 2 million or so clones, around 95% seen once. With regard to this clone: Antigen: not known.

Study-level results: It was expected that sequencing depth would affect clonotype sharing among donors.

V gave up 5 bases and J gave up 1 base, with 11 bases separating them. There are 14 residues in the CDR3. Germline loops: CDR1 LNHDA, CDR2 SQIVND (reference sequence). Sequencing was done on a sample of naive CD4+ T cells sorted from blood. The subset was: CD45RA+ positively selected. The rearrangement uses TRBV19 and TRBJ2-5; D is uncertain. This sequence originates from a man younger than 30 in good health. The CDR3 reads CASSRMPAQETQYF. The CDR3 DNA follows: TGTGCCAGTAGTCGTATGCCGGCCCAAGAGACCCAGTACTTC. Full variable domain (rest looked up from reference TRBV19 and TRBJ2-5): DGGITQSPKYLFRKEGQNVTLSCEQNLNHDAMYWYRQDPGQGLRLIYYSQIVNDFQKGDIAEGYSVSREKKESFPLTVTSAQKNPTAFYLCASSRMPAQETQYFGPGTRLLVL.